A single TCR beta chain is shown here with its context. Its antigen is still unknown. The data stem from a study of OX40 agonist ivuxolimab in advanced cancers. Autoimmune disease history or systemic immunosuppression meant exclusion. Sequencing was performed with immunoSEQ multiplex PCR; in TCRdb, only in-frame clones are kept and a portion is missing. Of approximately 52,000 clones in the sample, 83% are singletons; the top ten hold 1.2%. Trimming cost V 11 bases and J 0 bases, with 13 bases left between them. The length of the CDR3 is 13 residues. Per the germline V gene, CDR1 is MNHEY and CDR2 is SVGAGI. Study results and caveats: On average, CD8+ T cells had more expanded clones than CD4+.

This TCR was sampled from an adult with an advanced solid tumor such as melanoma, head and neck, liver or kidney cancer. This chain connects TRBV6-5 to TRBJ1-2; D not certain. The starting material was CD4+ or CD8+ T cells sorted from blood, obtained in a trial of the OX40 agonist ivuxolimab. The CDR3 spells CAAGRNPNYGYTF. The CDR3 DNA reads TGTGCCGCTGGCAGGAACCCTAACTATGGCTACACCTTC.